A selection of T cell receptor beta chains follows, all from one sample in a study of metastatic and nonmetastatic thyroid tumors. TCRdb re-clonotyped the PCR reads through MiXCR. The table has more than 35,000 clones, roughly 13% seen once; the top ten hold 8% to 9.5%. The material sequenced was blood. These receptors all come from a female donor with papillary thyroid cancer or a benign thyroid nodule (not recorded which). Some clones in this sample may be carry-over from other donors' samples. The CDR3 runs from the conserved cysteine through the conserved F or W. D genes are given only for firm matches. Rows may omit the clone size; those that give it use once, few, many or a size class.

TRBJ2-2	-	-	TRBV6-5	CASSYQGAGELFF	TGTGCCAGTAGTTACCAGGGAGCCGGCGAGCTGTTTTTT
TRBJ2-2	few	-	TRBV6-2/TRBV6-3	CASSYGQPNTGELFF	TGTGCCAGCAGTTACGGGCAACCAAACACCGGGGAGCTGTTTTTT
TRBJ1-1	many	-	TRBV6-2/TRBV6-3	CASRTTGQGTEAFF	TGTGCCAGCAGGACGACAGGTCAGGGCACTGAAGCTTTCTTT
TRBJ1-3	many	-	TRBV7-8	CASRGGRENTIYF	TGTGCCAGCAGGGGGGGGCGGGAAAACACCATATATTTT
TRBJ1-1	-	-	TRBV20-1	CSARPDMNTEAFF	TGCAGTGCTAGACCAGACATGAACACTGAAGCTTTCTTT
TRBJ2-5	many	-	TRBV7-8	CASSLEIGGWETQYF	TGTGCCAGCAGCTTAGAGATCGGGGGATGGGAGACCCAGTACTTC
TRBJ2-2	few	-	TRBV7-2	CASSLPGGELFF	TGTGCCAGCAGCCTCCCGGGCGGGGAGCTGTTTTTT
TRBJ1-1	many	TRBD1	TRBV6-2/TRBV6-3	CASSSDRGQNTEAFF	TGTGCCAGCAGTTCGGACAGGGGTCAGAACACTGAAGCTTTCTTT
TRBJ1-3	many	-	TRBV3-1	CASSQRAQGNTIYF	TGTGCCAGCAGCCAACGGGCCCAGGGAAACACCATATATTTT
TRBJ1-5	many	-	TRBV19	CASSVAGTGPQHF	TGTGCCAGTTCGGTGGCGGGGACGGGGCCCCAGCATTTT
TRBJ2-1	many	TRBD1	TRBV12-3/TRBV12-4	CASSSGQGVEQFF	TGTGCCAGCAGTTCCGGACAGGGAGTCGAGCAGTTCTTC
TRBJ2-5	many	TRBD2	TRBV2	CASSPGLALETQYF	TGTGCCAGCAGTCCGGGACTAGCGCTGGAGACCCAGTACTTC
TRBJ2-1	many	-	TRBV9	CASSVEGEEQFF	TGTGCCAGCAGCGTAGAAGGGGAGGAGCAGTTCTTC
TRBJ1-1	-	-	TRBV3-1	CASRRVGGFMNTEAFF	TGTGCCTCCCGGCGCGTTGGGGGGTTCATGAACACTGAAGCTTTCTTT
TRBJ2-7	many	-	TRBV18	CASSPGYEQYF	TGTGCCAGCTCACCAGGCTACGAGCAGTACTTC
TRBJ2-5	many	-	TRBV20-1	CSATREETQYF	TGCAGTGCTACAAGGGAAGAGACCCAGTACTTC
TRBJ2-5	many	-	TRBV20-1	CSARAGRATETQYF	TGCAGTGCTAGGGCAGGAAGAGCGACAGAGACCCAGTACTTC
TRBJ2-3	many	-	TRBV5-1	CASSLGEPTDTQYF	TGCGCCAGCAGCTTGGGGGAGCCCACAGATACGCAGTATTTT
TRBJ2-2	-	TRBD2	TRBV6-2/TRBV6-3	CASSYITSGPTGELFF	TGTGCCAGCAGTTACATAACTAGCGGCCCCACCGGGGAGCTGTTTTTT
TRBJ2-2	many	TRBD2	TRBV7-6	CASSFTSGSFPGELFF	TGTGCCAGCAGCTTCACTAGCGGGAGTTTCCCCGGGGAGCTGTTTTTT
TRBJ2-7	many	TRBD2	TRBV5-1	CATRTGGGSEQYF	TGCGCCACCCGCACGGGAGGAGGATCCGAGCAGTACTTC
TRBJ1-5	many	-	TRBV5-8	CASENQPQHF	TGTGCCAGCGAAAATCAGCCCCAGCATTTT
TRBJ1-1	many	-	TRBV10-3	CATSGQLNTEAFF	TGTGCCACCTCAGGACAGCTGAACACTGAAGCTTTCTTT
TRBJ2-2	many	TRBD2	TRBV11-3	CASSLAGGTGELFF	TGTGCCAGCAGCTTGGCGGGAGGCACCGGGGAGCTGTTTTTT
TRBJ2-1	medium-sized	TRBD2	TRBV27	CASSLLGRAADEQFF	TGTGCCAGCAGTCTCCTCGGGAGGGCCGCAGATGAGCAGTTCTTC
TRBJ1-1	many	-	TRBV2	CASSESYGLVAEAFF	TGTGCCAGCAGTGAATCCTATGGCCTAGTAGCTGAAGCTTTCTTT
TRBJ2-7	once	-	TRBV24-1	CATSCPGWDSGASEQYF	TGTGCCACCAGTTGTCCTGGTTGGGACAGCGGGGCCTCCGAGCAGTACTTC
TRBJ2-7	many	-	TRBV27	CASRSSYEQYF	TGTGCCAGCAGATCTTCCTACGAGCAGTACTTC
TRBJ2-2	many	TRBD2	TRBV20-1	CSARREGRVTGELFF	TGCAGTGCTAGACGGGAGGGCCGGGTCACCGGGGAGCTGTTTTTT
TRBJ1-5	-	-	TRBV19	CASKVRASNQPQHF	TGTGCCAGTAAGGTCAGGGCCAGCAATCAGCCCCAGCATTTT
TRBJ1-2	few	-	TRBV24-1	CATSEWVGRRDGYTF	TGTGCCACCAGTGAGTGGGTTGGTCGCAGGGATGGCTACACCTTC
TRBJ2-1	many	-	TRBV9	CASSKTGEQFF	TGTGCCAGCAGCAAAACGGGTGAGCAGTTCTTC
TRBJ1-1	medium-sized	-	TRBV6-6	CASSYSYGRGTEAFF	TGTGCCAGCAGTTACTCATACGGCCGGGGCACTGAAGCTTTCTTT
TRBJ2-3	few	-	TRBV12-3/TRBV12-4	CASSFCLAVVPDTQYF	TGTGCCAGCAGTTTTTGCCTAGCCGTGGTTCCGGATACGCAGTATTTT
TRBJ2-1	-	TRBD1	TRBV28	CASRGQGAISYNEQFF	TGTGCCAGCAGGGGACAGGGGGCAATCTCCTACAATGAGCAGTTCTTC
TRBJ1-5	-	TRBD1	TRBV20-1	CSARDRGTGSVINQPQHF	TGCAGTGCTAGAGATCGGGGGACAGGGAGTGTAATCAATCAGCCCCAGCATTTT
TRBJ2-7	many	TRBD1	TRBV30	CAWSVRVSSFGTGGHEQYF	TGTGCCTGGAGTGTAAGGGTCTCATCTTTCGGGACAGGGGGCCACGAGCAGTACTTC
TRBJ2-7	many	-	TRBV12-3/TRBV12-4	CASSFGTSYEQYF	TGTGCCAGCAGTTTCGGCACCTCCTACGAGCAGTACTTC
TRBJ2-7	few	TRBD1	TRBV2	CACAGTGSAYEQYF	TGTGCCTGCGCCGGGACAGGGAGCGCGTACGAGCAGTACTTC
TRBJ2-7	many	TRBD2	TRBV30	CAWSAGGGYEQYF	TGTGCCTGGTCGGCGGGAGGGGGATACGAGCAGTACTTC
TRBJ2-7	once	TRBD2	TRBV11-2	CASSFKCGLAGGEQYF	TGTGCCAGCAGCTTCAAGTGTGGACTAGCGGGAGGCGAGCAGTACTTC
TRBJ1-2	many	-	TRBV19	CASSMGPLALSYGYTF	TGTGCCAGTAGTATGGGACCCCTAGCACTGAGCTATGGCTACACCTTC
TRBJ1-6	-	TRBD1	TRBV6-1	CASSGGQYNSPLHF	TGTGCCAGCAGCGGGGGACAGTATAACTCACCCCTCCACTTT
TRBJ2-7	many	-	TRBV4-1	CASSQGILNIEQYF	TGCGCCAGCAGCCAAGGTATCCTAAACATCGAGCAGTACTTC
TRBJ2-5	few	-	TRBV12-3/TRBV12-4	CAGSFRPGGTIDGKTQYF	TGTGCCGGCAGTTTTCGACCAGGGGGGACTATCGATGGAAAGACCCAGTACTTC
TRBJ2-7	many	-	TRBV5-1	CASSLAVGGASREQYF	TGCGCCAGCAGCTTGGCCGTGGGGGGCGCGTCTCGGGAGCAGTACTTC
TRBJ2-2	-	-	TRBV28	CASREGGHTGKLLF	TGTGCCAGCAGAGAGGGAGGCCACACCGGGAAGCTATTGTTT
TRBJ2-1	medium-sized	-	TRBV27	CASIYGSEQFF	TGTGCCAGCATTTACGGGAGTGAGCAGTTCTTC
TRBJ1-1	many	-	TRBV28	CASSLTPNTEAFF	TGTGCCAGCAGTTTAACCCCGAACACTGAAGCTTTCTTT
TRBJ2-2	medium-sized	-	TRBV6-1	CASTPLTATGELFF	TGTGCCAGCACCCCGCTCACGGCCACCGGGGAGCTGTTTTTT
TRBJ2-3	many	-	TRBV7-2	CASSRSRLATDTQYF	TGTGCCAGCAGCCGAAGTAGGCTGGCAACAGATACGCAGTATTTT
TRBJ2-1	few	-	TRBV10-2	CASSTEGLNYQFF	TGCGCCAGCAGTACCGAGGGGCTCAATTATCAGTTCTTC
TRBJ2-3	many	TRBD1	TRBV6-1	CASWDSSTDTQYF	TGTGCCAGCTGGGACAGCTCTACAGATACGCAGTATTTT
TRBJ2-7	once	TRBD1	TRBV30	CAWARGPLEQYF	TGTGCCTGGGCGAGGGGGCCCCTGGAGCAGTACTTC
TRBJ2-3	many	TRBD2	TRBV5-6	CASSSGRAGDTQYF	TGTGCCAGCAGTAGTGGGAGGGCCGGAGATACGCAGTATTTT
TRBJ2-1	-	TRBD2	TRBV11-2	CAGRLTLAGTLNEQFF	TGTGCCGGCAGACTCACACTAGCGGGAACCCTCAATGAGCAGTTCTTC
TRBJ2-1	many	-	TRBV18	CASSPRPHEQFF	TGTGCCAGCTCACCCCGGCCCCATGAGCAGTTCTTC
TRBJ1-1	many	-	TRBV11-3	CASSLGGGGAFF	TGTGCCAGCAGCTTGGGAGGGGGTGGAGCTTTCTTT
TRBJ1-5	many	-	TRBV11-2	CASSLRADQPQHF	TGTGCCAGCAGCTTAAGGGCGGATCAGCCCCAGCATTTT
TRBJ2-2	many	TRBD1	TRBV15	CATSRATGFGGELFF	TGTGCCACCAGCAGAGCGACAGGGTTTGGCGGGGAGCTGTTTTTT